Shown below are 23 T cell receptor beta chains from a single sample sequenced in a study. TCRdb used MiXCR to reprocess the 5' RACE reads, holding one entry per CDR3 protein. The table shows around 300 distinct CDR3 sequences, with 6% occurring only once. Sequencing used effector memory T cells from blood PBMCs. Subset specified: effector memory CD4+ T cells. Every receptor here comes from a male donor with HIV.

This clonotype appeared a few times. The rearrangement uses TRBV5-1 and TRBJ1-1; D gene unclear. The CDR3 covers 16 residues. CDR1 and CDR2 from the germline V gene are SGHRS and YFSETQ. Trimming stripped 2 bases from V and 6 bases from J, with 20 bases between. CDR3 region: CASSFGIQLNYAEAFF. Written as DNA, the CDR3 is TGCGCCAGCAGCTTTGGTATACAGCTGAACTACGCTGAAGCTTTCTTT.

The V call is TRBV2, the J call TRBJ2-1; 11 positions agree with TRBD1. Unmatched junction bases numbered 7, after V lost 4 bases and J lost 8 bases. CDR1 is SNHLY and CDR2 is FYNNEI in the germline V gene. This CDR3 region has 15 residues. CDR3 sequence reads: CASSGRDRGRYEQFF. DNA for the CDR3: TGTGCCAGCAGTGGACGGGACAGGGGGAGATATGAGCAGTTCTTC.

This clonotype qualifies as large. The rearrangement uses TRBV3-1 and TRBJ2-3, with 12 bases that match TRBD2. The length of the CDR3 is 16 residues. The germline gives CDR1 LGHDT, CDR2 YNNKEL (reference sequence). Trimming at V came to 0 bases and at J to 6 bases, leaving 4 bases not matched to a gene. The CDR3, as DNA: TGTGCCAGCAGCCAAGACAGACTAGCGGGAGTGGATACGCAGTATTTT. This translates into CASSQDRLAGVDTQYF.

Relative to its sample, this clonotype is large. The V call is TRBV4-1, the J call TRBJ1-2; the match to TRBD1 covers 8 bases. Germline CDR1 reads MGHRA; CDR2 reads YSYEKL. V was clipped by 7 bases and J by 3 bases; unmatched bases: 10. The CDR3 loop spans 15 amino acids. The CDR3: CASKSDRAADYGYTF. CDR3 bases: TGCGCCAGCAAATCGGACAGGGCGGCTGACTATGGCTACACCTTC.

This clonotype turned up a few times. This sequence joins TRBV7-8 and TRBJ1-2; no reliable D call. Trimming pared 1 base from V and 5 bases from J, leaving 8 bases between. Germline V CDR1 and CDR2: SGHVS, FQNEAQ. This CDR3 region has 13 residues. CDR3 DNA: TGTGCCAGCAGCTTAGGGACCGGTTATGGCTACACCTTC. Protein product: CASSLGTGYGYTF.

This clonotype was seen only a few times. The gene calls are TRBV11-2 and TRBJ2-3; TRBD1 is a possible D gene (5 bases). The CDR3 contains 15 residues. CDR1 is SGHAT and CDR2 is FQNNGV in the germline V gene. Trimming stripped 0 bases from V and 3 bases from J, with 10 bases between. The CDR3 reads CASSLDQGSTDTQYF. CDR3 sequence (DNA): TGTGCCAGCAGCTTAGATCAGGGATCGACAGATACGCAGTATTTT. The full variable domain, in which reference TRBV11-2 and TRBJ2-3 provide the parts outside the CDR3, is EAGVAQSPRYKIIEKRQSVAFWCNPISGHATLYWYQQILGQGPKLLIQFQNNGVVDDSQLPKDRFSAERLKGVDSTLKIQPAKLEDSAVYLCASSLDQGSTDTQYFGPGTRLTVL.

In its sample, this clonotype is large (0.1 to 1%). This chain uses TRBV5-4 with TRBJ2-3; D might be TRBD1 (6 bases). V lost 0 bases, J lost 11 bases, and 13 bases lay in between. The V gene's germline CDR1 is SGHNT and CDR2 YYREEE (reference sequence). This CDR3 comprises 13 residues. The CDR3 nucleotides are TGTGCCAGCAGCTTGGCGAGTACAGGGCTGCAGTATTTT. It translates to CASSLASTGLQYF.

This clonotype is large by share. The CDR3 DNA reads TGCGCCAGCAGCCAAGATTTAGGAGGGAGGACCTATAATTCACCCCTCCACTTT. It specifies CASSQDLGGRTYNSPLHF. This sequence joins TRBV4-1 and TRBJ1-6, with D unresolved. The germline gives CDR1 MGHRA, CDR2 YSYEKL. Trimming pared 0 bases from V and 2 bases from J, leaving 14 bases between. The CDR3 totals 18 residues.

As to this clonotype: A much larger clone lies a single base off, so this may be a read error. The chain employs TRBV10-3 and TRBJ1-2; 7 bases align to TRBD1. The CDR3 contains 14 residues. Looked up from germline, CDR1 is ENHRY and CDR2 is SYGVKD. CDR3 sequence: CVISDLDREDGYTF. CDR3 sequence (DNA): TGTGTCATCAGTGATCTAGACAGGGAGGATGGCTACACCTTC.

This clonotype is deemed large. The rearrangement uses TRBV18 and TRBJ2-3; 8 bases fit TRBD2. The CDR3 length is 12 residues. The germline CDR1 and CDR2 sequences are KGHSH and LQKENI. Losses at the gene ends were 5 bases for V and 9 bases for J; bases not matched to a gene: 4. For the CDR3, the DNA is TGTGCCAGCTCAGAAGCGGGAGAGACGCAGTATTTT. Translated: CASSEAGETQYF.

This clonotype came up a few times. The chain carries TRBV12-3 or TRBV12-4 and TRBJ1-5; D perhaps matches TRBD1 (5 bases). V was clipped by 5 bases and J by 3 bases, with 11 bases between them. The CDR3 is made up of 14 amino acids. The CDR3 protein is CASSPTGNNQPQHF. The CDR3 DNA reads TGTGCCAGCAGTCCAACAGGTAACAATCAGCCCCAGCATTTT.

The rearrangement joins TRBV7-6 to TRBJ1-1; D possibly corresponds to TRBD1 (6 bases). Germline V CDR1 and CDR2: SGHVS, FNYEAQ. Trimming removed 8 bases at V and 5 bases at J, with 15 bases between. The CDR3 covers 13 residues. CDR3 residues: CASRPGAGTEAFF. The CDR3 DNA reads TGTGCCAGCCGGCCGGGGGCCGGGACTGAAGCTTTCTTT.

This clonotype was counted a few times. This chain links TRBV5-1 with TRBJ1-1, with 7 bases lining up with TRBD1. V trimming: 5 bases; J trimming: 2 bases; junction bases outside the gene matches: 3. CDR1 is SGHRS, CDR2 YFSETQ, per germline. The CDR3 totals 13 residues. The CDR3 region is CASRRDSNTEAFF. The DNA of the CDR3 is TGCGCCAGCAGGAGGGACAGTAACACTGAAGCTTTCTTT. The whole variable domain, remainder taken from reference TRBV5-1 and TRBJ1-1, is KAGVTQTPRYLIKTRGQQVTLSCSPISGHRSVSWYQQTPGQGLQFLFEYFSETQRNKGNFPGRFSGRQFSNSRSEMNVSTLELGDSALYLCASRRDSNTEAFFGQGTRLTVV.

The J gene is TRBJ2-1, the V gene TRBV7-3; possible D gene TRBD2, 7 bases. CDR1 SGHTA and CDR2 FQGTGA come from the germline V gene. This CDR3 is built from 14 residues. Trimming shortened V by 2 bases and J by 6 bases, and 11 bases separated the two germline ends. CDR3 amino acids: CASSLGGGANEQFF. In DNA, the CDR3 is TGTGCCAGCAGCTTAGGGGGGGGGGCCAATGAGCAGTTCTTC.

This sequence joins TRBV6-1 and TRBJ1-4; D may be TRBD1 (5 bases). CDR1 is MNHNS and CDR2 is SASEGT in the germline V gene. The CDR3 runs to 14 residues. With 6 bases removed from V and 8 bases from J, the gap between germline ends came to 16 bases. CDR3 protein: CASRSRVGQEKLFF. As DNA, the CDR3 is TGTGCCAGCAGAAGCCGCGTGGGGCAGGAAAAACTGTTTTTT.

By frequency in the sample, this clonotype is large. This chain uses TRBV19 with TRBJ2-1; D may correspond to TRBD1 or TRBD2 (5 bases each). The CDR3 runs 15 residues. V was trimmed by 1 base and J by 0 bases, leaving 7 bases between them. Germline V gene data show CDR1 as LNHDA and CDR2 as SQIVND (reference sequence). The CDR3 loop is CASSIAGTSYNEQFF. The CDR3 bases are TGTGCCAGTAGTATAGCGGGGACCTCCTACAATGAGCAGTTCTTC.

By proportion, this clonotype is hyperexpanded (1% or more). The chain recombines TRBV30 with TRBJ1-2; D is undetermined. The CDR3 is 14 amino acids. Trimming shortened V by 2 bases and J by 2 bases, and 12 bases separated the two germline ends. The germline V gene encodes CDR1 GTSNPN and CDR2 SVGIG (reference sequence). The CDR3 DNA follows: TGTGCCTGGAGTATAGGCAGGCCGAACTATGGCTACACCTTC. Translation: CAWSIGRPNYGYTF.

The chain employs TRBV3-1 and TRBJ2-1, with 8 bases identical to TRBD1. V shed 4 bases, J shed 6 bases, and the junction held 8 bases outside the gene matches. Germline CDR1 and CDR2: LGHDT and YNNKEL (reference sequence). This CDR3 comprises 15 residues. The CDR3 loop reads CASSRSMDRVNEQFF. The CDR3 coding sequence is TGTGCCAGCAGCCGTTCAATGGACAGGGTCAATGAGCAGTTCTTC.

This clonotype ranks as medium-sized (0.01 to 0.1%). The chain couples TRBV12-3 or TRBV12-4 to TRBJ2-3; TRBD2 matches 15 bases. V gave up 5 bases and J gave up 4 bases; unmatched junction bases: 7. The CDR3 is 17 residues long. The CDR3 bases are TGTGCCAGCAGTCCCCCGGGACTAGCGGGAGGAGCAGATACGCAGTATTTT. Amino acids: CASSPPGLAGGADTQYF.

This clonotype has more than one count but fewer than ten. V gene TRBV19 combines with J gene TRBJ2-2; D may be TRBD1 or TRBD2 (5 bases each). Looked up from germline, CDR1 is LNHDA and CDR2 is SQIVND (reference sequence). The V end lost 10 bases, the J end lost 2 bases, and 17 bases lay between the germline ends. This CDR3 region has 15 residues. The CDR3 region has the DNA TGTGCCACCCCCACCGGGGACGCCAACACCGGGGAGCTGTTTTTT. Protein product: CATPTGDANTGELFF. The variable domain in full, with the rest retrieved from reference TRBV19 and TRBJ2-2, is DGGITQSPKYLFRKEGQNVTLSCEQNLNHDAMYWYRQDPGQGLRLIYYSQIVNDFQKGDIAEGYSVSREKKESFPLTVTSAQKNPTAFYLCATPTGDANTGELFFGEGSRLTVL.

Judged by abundance, this clonotype is large. The V and J genes are TRBV30 and TRBJ1-5; the match to TRBD1 covers 8 bases. The trim removed 1 base at V and 6 bases at J, leaving 5 bases unmatched. CDR3 size: 14 residues. Germline CDR1 is GTSNPN and CDR2 is SVGIG (reference sequence). The CDR3: CAWSAGQGGQPQHF. DNA for the CDR3: TGTGCCTGGAGTGCCGGACAGGGTGGTCAGCCCCAGCATTTT.

As concerns this clonotype: A much larger clone is a single base away; this may be a read error. The chain employs TRBV11-1 and TRBJ2-2, with 7 bases that match TRBD2. The CDR3 is 16 residues long. Germline V gives CDR1 SGHAT, CDR2 FQDESV (reference sequence). The CDR3 loop reads CASSLVGGGDTRELFF. The CDR3 DNA follows: TGTGCCAGCAGCTTAGTTGGCGGGGGAGACACCCGGGAGCTGTTTTTT.

Within the sample, this clonotype is large. V and J are TRBV10-1 and TRBJ2-1; 7 bases match TRBD2. CDR3 length equals 15 residues. Germline assignment: CDR1 WNHNN and CDR2 SYGVQD (reference sequence). The V segment lost 0 bases and the J segment 8 bases; nucleotides outside the gene matches: 7. The CDR3 sequence: CASSESGDRGDEQFF. In DNA, the CDR3 is TGCGCCAGCAGTGAGTCTGGGGACCGGGGGGATGAGCAGTTCTTC.